These 16 T cell receptor beta chains came from one sample sequenced in a study of T cell repertoires in cytomegalovirus infection (dated by TCRdb to between 2019 and 2020). The listed sequencing device is Illumina HiSeq 1500. In TCRdb, the public reads were trimmed at Q25 with fastp and aligned with MiXCR, with productive beta chains retained. Records with the same CDR3 protein are collapsed into one entry carrying the most frequent genes and DNA. Within this sample are a few hundred thousand distinct CDR3 sequences, with approximately 26% of them counted one time only. In total, the top ten clones hold roughly 13% of the sample. The sequencing input was PBMCs. The receptors were gathered from a human donor in good health (CMV status not recorded). Some clones in this sample may be carry-over from other donors' samples.

V is TRBV23-1 and J is TRBJ2-1, with 9 bases that match TRBD2. TRBV23-1 is an ORF, with its function uncertain. V dropped 2 bases and J dropped 0; count of bases not matched to a gene: 5. The CDR3 consists of 17 residues. The CDR3 nucleotides are TGCGCCAGCAGTCAACCCGGACTAGCGCCCTCCTACAATGAGCAGTTCTTC. Its protein is CASSQPGLAPSYNEQFF.

The rearrangement links TRBV20-1 to TRBJ2-7; TRBD1 is a possible D gene (6 bases). Germline values: CDR1 DFQATT, CDR2 SNEGSKA (reference sequence). This CDR3 has 16 amino acids. V was pared by 0 bases and J by 3 bases, with 18 bases between. This CDR3 reads CSARELTGPSSYEQYF. The CDR3 nucleotides are TGCAGTGCTAGAGAGCTTACAGGGCCTTCAAGCTACGAGCAGTACTTC.

Ten or more counts support this clonotype. The genes are TRBV7-2 and TRBJ2-1; 11 bases map to TRBD2. The CDR3 is made up of 16 amino acids. From germline, CDR1 is SGHTA and CDR2 FQGNSA. V lost 5 bases to trimming and J lost 0 bases; unmatched junction nucleotides: 3. Here the CDR3 DNA reads TGTGCCAGCAGCCGACTAGCGGGACCCTCCTACAATGAGCAGTTCTTC. Amino acid sequence: CASSRLAGPSYNEQFF.

DNA for the CDR3: TGTGCCAGCAGTCGACAGGGGGCTGGACAGCCCCAGCATTTT. Protein: CASSRQGAGQPQHF. The chain links TRBV12-3 or TRBV12-4 to TRBJ1-5, with 10 bases lining up with TRBD1. Germline trimming cut 5 bases from V and 7 bases from J; bases unmatched to any gene: 5. The CDR3 runs 14 residues.

V is TRBV7-6 and J is TRBJ2-1; possible D gene TRBD2, 5 bases. The CDR3 totals 14 residues. Trimming left V 0 bases short and J 4 bases short, with 7 bases between. Per the germline V gene, CDR1 is SGHVS and CDR2 is FNYEAQ. As DNA, the CDR3 is TGTGCCAGCAGCTTAGCGGGAGATTACAATGAGCAGTTCTTC. The encoded protein is CASSLAGDYNEQFF.

The V and J genes are TRBV25-1 and TRBJ2-1; D gene uncertain. With 7 bases removed from V and 6 bases from J, the gap between germline ends came to 4 bases. Germline CDR1 reads MGHDK; CDR2 reads SYGVNS. The CDR3 is 10 amino acids. The DNA for the CDR3 is TGTGCCAGCATCGGCAATGAGCAGTTCTTC. This encodes CASIGNEQFF.

The CDR3 coding sequence is TGTGCCAGCAGTTTGAGGAGCGGGAGGGCCAATGAGCAGTTCTTC. The encoded protein is CASSLRSGRANEQFF. The chain carries TRBV12-3 or TRBV12-4 and TRBJ2-1, with 10 positions matching TRBD2. The V and J ends lost 3 bases and 6 bases, in that order; junction bases with no gene match: 5. The CDR3 covers 15 residues.

This chain uses TRBV12-3 or TRBV12-4 with TRBJ1-5, with 10 bases identical to TRBD1. CDR3 length: 19 residues. Trimming took 3 bases from V and 2 from J; bases not matched to a gene: 13. CDR3 nucleotides: TGTGCCAGCAGTTTGGGTACTAGACAGGGGGCGCGGGGCAATCAGCCCCAGCATTTT. It translates to CASSLGTRQGARGNQPQHF.

This clonotype was found a few times. CDR3 coding DNA: TGTGCCACCAGCAGAGATCATAGTCAGGGGGACTACACAGATACGCAGTATTTT. Amino acids: CATSRDHSQGDYTDTQYF. The chain is built from TRBV15 and TRBJ2-3, with D perhaps being TRBD1 or TRBD2 (7 bases each). Germline V gene data show CDR1 as LNHNV and CDR2 as YYDKDF (reference sequence). The CDR3 is 18 amino acids. V was pared by 0 bases and J by 2 bases, with 18 bases between.

This clonotype was seen a few times. V gene TRBV11-2 combines with J gene TRBJ2-7; 7 bases are shared with TRBD1. Germline-derived CDR1 and CDR2 are SGHAT and FQNNGV. The CDR3 covers 17 residues. The V gene end was trimmed by 5 bases and the J gene end by 3 bases; junction bases not matched to a gene: 16. The CDR3 region is CASSRAVRGQRRYEQYF. As DNA, the CDR3 is TGTGCCAGCAGCCGGGCGGTAAGGGGGCAGCGACGCTACGAGCAGTACTTC.

The J gene is TRBJ2-1, the V gene TRBV15; D is possibly TRBD1 or TRBD2 (5 bases each). V shed 0 bases and J shed 3 bases, with 12 bases lying between them. The germline CDR1 and CDR2 sequences are LNHNV and YYDKDF (reference sequence). The CDR3 spans 16 residues. Written as DNA, the CDR3 is TGTGCCACCAGCAGAGATCCCCGGGGCGACTACAATGAGCAGTTCTTC. Translated: CATSRDPRGDYNEQFF.

This clonotype was found a few times. This chain connects TRBV11-1 to TRBJ1-1, with no clear D. The CDR3 spans 14 residues. CDR1 is SGHAT and CDR2 is FQDESV in the germline V gene (reference sequence). The V gene lost 5 bases and the J gene lost 1 base, with 11 bases spanning the gap. For the CDR3, the DNA is TGTGCCAGCAGCCTCCCCAAGGGGAACACTGAAGCTTTCTTT. It translates to CASSLPKGNTEAFF.

The J gene is TRBJ2-2, the V gene TRBV9; a possible D gene is TRBD2 (6 bases). The length of the CDR3 is 14 residues. Between the trimmed V and J ends, which lost 3 bases and 7 bases, there was a span of 13 bases. Germline CDR1 reads SGDLS; CDR2 reads YYNGEE. The DNA for the CDR3 is TGTGCCAGCAGCGGAAGGACTATATACGGGGAGCTGTTTTTT. Protein product: CASSGRTIYGELFF.

In this sample, this clonotype turned up a few times. The genes are TRBV6-2 or TRBV6-3 and TRBJ2-1, with 7 bases that match TRBD2. The length of the CDR3 is 16 residues. Germline V gene lookup returns CDR1 MNHEY and CDR2 SVGEGT. Trimming cost V 4 bases and J 1 base; bases outside gene matches: 7. CDR3 nucleotide sequence: TGTGCCAGCAGTTTGCGGGAGCCTTTTTCCTACAATGAGCAGTTCTTC. This encodes CASSLREPFSYNEQFF.

This chain joins TRBV10-3 and TRBJ2-6; the match to TRBD1 covers 7 bases. CDR1 and CDR2 from the germline V gene are ENHRY and SYGVKD. The CDR3 length is 17 residues. After removal of 6 bases from V and 0 bases from J, the junction contained 8 bases not matched to a gene. CDR3 DNA sequence: TGTGCCATCAGCCTACAGGGGCCGAGCTCTGGGGCCAACGTCCTGACTTTC. Protein: CAISLQGPSSGANVLTF.

There are many counts of this clonotype. The genes are TRBV12-3 or TRBV12-4 and TRBJ1-5; a possible D gene is TRBD1 (5 bases). The CDR3 loop spans 16 amino acids. V lost 5 bases and J lost 2, with 16 bases in between. The CDR3 reads CASSPRGIQGNQPQHF. CDR3 bases: TGTGCCAGCAGTCCCCGCGGGATACAGGGCAATCAGCCCCAGCATTTT.